This T cell receptor (beta chain) was identified during a study of CD8+CD57+ T cells in acquired aplastic anemia (dated by TCRdb to the late 2010s). Describing the broader study: A mean of approximately 2.9 ug of DNA, ranging from about 0.2 to 27.4 ug, was extracted from sorted CD4+ and CD8+ cells. CD8+CD57+ expansion was defined as a frequency above the mean frequency observed in healthy subjects. Paper-wide results and their limitations: Approximately 27 CD8+ CDR3 sequences were found in both patients and controls but appeared to be highly expressed in patients and within the immunodominant clones of the patients. Between patients and healthy controls, no significant difference in CD8+ Simpson's diversity was found (P=0.060).

This clonotype was observed a handful of times. Its antigen specificity is not known. Base qualities are not at hand, and no much larger clone is one base apart. The patients picked for sequencing were ones in whom flow cytometry had shown an expansion of CD8+CD57+ cells. Every patient had a diagnosis of severe acquired aplastic anemia based on International Study of Aplastic Anemia and Agranulocytosis and Camitta criteria. Patients had received no therapy at the time of blood sampling. In the study, sorted CD4+ and CD8+ blood T cells from patients with severe aplastic anemia and from healthy subjects underwent deep sequencing of TCR repertoires. Patients were enrolled in the USA under clinicaltrials.gov protocols 00001620, 01623167, 00001397, 00071045, 00081523 and 00961064. Ficoll-Paque density gradient centrifugation was used to isolate peripheral blood mononuclear cells. Before DNA was extracted, CD4+ and CD8+ T cells were sorted using either FACS or magnetic beads.

Genomic DNA served as template for TCR beta VDJ combination and CDR3 sequence profiling. An Illumina HiSeq 2000 was used for TCR repertoire sequencing. The authors' pipeline ran thus. Repertoires were assessed using TRBV/TRBJ rearrangement plots, CDR3 size and DJ length profiles, and Simpson's diversity index. The most abundant DNA sequence in the deep sequencing data was taken as the immunodominant clone. CDR3 amino acid sequences were checked for sharing between subjects and were compared against published repertoires and the VDJdb database. TCRdb reran the public reads through fastp at Q25 and MiXCR, keeping productive beta chains. Records with the same CDR3 protein are collapsed into one entry carrying the most frequent genes and DNA. TCRdb's processing, not the authors' own work, is the source of the V and J calls. Recorded for this sample are some 120,000 distinct CDR3 sequences; roughly 55% of them occurred a single time. About 29% of the sample rests with the top ten.

Ends trimmed: V by 4 bases, J by 0 bases; bases unmatched to a gene: 6. The germline V gene (reference sequence) yields DFQATT for CDR1 and SNEGSKA for CDR2. The CDR3 has 14 amino acids, counting the end cysteine and phenylalanine. Only CDR3 DNA is held: 42 bases, read in frame from base 1. The sequence derives from a human donor with aplastic anemia. Sequencing was carried out using sorted CD4+, CD8+, or CD8+CD57+ T cells (not recorded which) from PBMCs. The chain was built from TRBV20-1 and TRBJ2-7; 7 middle bases align to TRBD2. CDR3 region: CSAKEGGSSYEQYF. The DNA reads as follows: TGCAGTGCTAAAGAGGGCGGGAGCTCCTACGAGCAGTACTTC.